This T cell receptor (beta chain) was profiled in a study of T cell responses to AZD1222 COVID-19 vaccine. Study results and caveats: Researchers took repertoire samples only after the peak T cell response had come. The study reported that nearly half of spike-specific TCRs target unmutated variant regions. The donor group comprised mostly white British people and more females; the analysis possibly underestimated clonal diversity.

V shed 0 bases, J shed 7 bases, and the junction held 11 bases outside the gene matches. The CDR3 sequence is 16 residues long. Looked up from germline, CDR1 is MNHNY and CDR2 is SVGAGI (reference sequence). Some clones are missing from TCRdb's copy, which holds only in-frame ones; the method was immunoSEQ multiplex PCR. Of 84,000 or so clones detected, 80% to 90% appear once; the ten largest clones hold approximately 7.9%. To note about this clone: No antigen is known for it.

Sample: peripheral blood, taken on day 0 of AZD1222 vaccination. This receptor was obtained from an adult in good health. The V call is TRBV6-6, the J call TRBJ1-2; 7 nucleotides match TRBD1. The CDR3 coding sequence is TGTGCCAGCAGTTACTCGGGCAGGGGGGCAACGGCTGGCTACACCTTC. It specifies CASSYSGRGATAGYTF.